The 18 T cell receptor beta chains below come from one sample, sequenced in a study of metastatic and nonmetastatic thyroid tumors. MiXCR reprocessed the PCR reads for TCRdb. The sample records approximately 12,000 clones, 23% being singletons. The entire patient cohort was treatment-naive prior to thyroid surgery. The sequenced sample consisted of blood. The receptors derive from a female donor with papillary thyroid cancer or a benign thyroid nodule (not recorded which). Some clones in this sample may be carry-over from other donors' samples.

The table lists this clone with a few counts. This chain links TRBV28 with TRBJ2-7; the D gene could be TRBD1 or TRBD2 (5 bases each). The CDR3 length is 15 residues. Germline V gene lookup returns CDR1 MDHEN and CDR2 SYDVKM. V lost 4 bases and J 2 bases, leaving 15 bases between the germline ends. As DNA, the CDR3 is TGTGCCAGCAGTTATACTCCGGGACGGGCCTACGAGCAGTACTTC. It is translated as CASSYTPGRAYEQYF.

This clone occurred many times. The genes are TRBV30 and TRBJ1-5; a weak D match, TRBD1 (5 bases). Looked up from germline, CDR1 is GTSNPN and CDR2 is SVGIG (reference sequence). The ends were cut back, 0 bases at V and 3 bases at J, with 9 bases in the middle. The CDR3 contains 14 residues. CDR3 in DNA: TGTGCCTGGAGTGTAGCGGGGGACAATCAGCCCCAGCATTTT. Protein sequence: CAWSVAGDNQPQHF.

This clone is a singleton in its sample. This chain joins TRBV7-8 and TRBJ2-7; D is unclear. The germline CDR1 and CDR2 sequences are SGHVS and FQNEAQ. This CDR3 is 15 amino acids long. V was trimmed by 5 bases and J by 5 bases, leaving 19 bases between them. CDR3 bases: TGTGCCAGCAGCCCAAGTCTGGGTGACGCCCACGAGCAGTACTTC. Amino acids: CASSPSLGDAHEQYF. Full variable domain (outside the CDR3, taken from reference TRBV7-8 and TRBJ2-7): GAGVSQSPRYKVAKRGQDVALRCDPISGHVSLFWYQQALGQGPEFLTYFQNEAQLDKSGLPSDRFFAERPEGSVSTLKIQRTQQEDSAVYLCASSPSLGDAHEQYFGPGTRLTVT.

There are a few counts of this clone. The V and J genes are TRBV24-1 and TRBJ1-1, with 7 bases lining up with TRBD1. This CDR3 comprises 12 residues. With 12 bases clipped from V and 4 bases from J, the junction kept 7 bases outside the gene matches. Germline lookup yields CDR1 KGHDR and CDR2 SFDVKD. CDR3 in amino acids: CAVQGIGTEAFF. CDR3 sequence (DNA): TGTGCCGTACAGGGGATCGGCACTGAAGCTTTCTTT.

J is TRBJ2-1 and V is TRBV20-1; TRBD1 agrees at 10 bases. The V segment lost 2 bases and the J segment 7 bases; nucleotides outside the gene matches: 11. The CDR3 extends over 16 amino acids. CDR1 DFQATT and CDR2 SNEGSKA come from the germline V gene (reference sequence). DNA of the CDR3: TGCAGTGCTAGAATTGGGGCGGGACAGGGGCGGAATGAGCAGTTCTTC. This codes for CSARIGAGQGRNEQFF.

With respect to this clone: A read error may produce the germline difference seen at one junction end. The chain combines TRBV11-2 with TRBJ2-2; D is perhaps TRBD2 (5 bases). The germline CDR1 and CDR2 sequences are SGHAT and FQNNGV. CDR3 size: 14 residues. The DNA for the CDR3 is TGTGCCAGCAGCCAACTCCAGGTGCCCGGGGAACTGTTTTTT. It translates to CASSQLQVPGELFF.

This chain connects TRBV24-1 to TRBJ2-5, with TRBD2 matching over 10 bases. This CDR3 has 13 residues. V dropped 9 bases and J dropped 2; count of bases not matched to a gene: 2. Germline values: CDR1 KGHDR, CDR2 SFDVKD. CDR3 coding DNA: TGTGCCACCGGAGCGGGAGGGCAAGAGACCCAGTACTTC. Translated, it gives CATGAGGQETQYF.

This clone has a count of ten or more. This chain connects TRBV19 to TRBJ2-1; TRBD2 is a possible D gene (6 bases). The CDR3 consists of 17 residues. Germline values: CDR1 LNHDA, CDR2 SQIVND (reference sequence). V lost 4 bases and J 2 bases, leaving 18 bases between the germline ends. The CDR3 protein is CASSTLVGRNTYNEQFF. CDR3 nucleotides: TGTGCCAGTAGTACCCTCGTCGGGAGAAACACCTACAATGAGCAGTTCTTC.

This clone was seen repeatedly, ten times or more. The CDR3 region is CASSLWGGGSGYTF. CDR3 coding DNA: TGTGCCAGCTCCCTTTGGGGCGGAGGAAGTGGCTACACCTTC. V gene TRBV5-5 combines with J gene TRBJ1-2; a weak D match, TRBD1 (5 bases). The germline V gene has CDR1 SGHKS and CDR2 YYEKEE (reference sequence). This CDR3 has 14 amino acids. Trimming removed 7 bases at V and 7 bases at J, with 20 bases between.

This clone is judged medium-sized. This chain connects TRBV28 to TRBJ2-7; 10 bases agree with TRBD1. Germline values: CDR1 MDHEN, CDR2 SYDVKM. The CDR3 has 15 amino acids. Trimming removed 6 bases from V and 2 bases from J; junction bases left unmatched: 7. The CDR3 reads CASSTDRGRPYEQYV. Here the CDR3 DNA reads TGTGCCAGCAGCACCGACAGGGGGCGGCCCTACGAGCAGTACGTC.

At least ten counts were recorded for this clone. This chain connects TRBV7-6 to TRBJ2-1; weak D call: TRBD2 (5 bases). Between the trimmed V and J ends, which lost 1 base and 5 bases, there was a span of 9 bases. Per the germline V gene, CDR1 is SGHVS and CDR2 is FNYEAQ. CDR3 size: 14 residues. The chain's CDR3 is CASSLGSGNNEQFF. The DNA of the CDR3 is TGTGCCAGCAGCTTAGGGTCGGGGAACAATGAGCAGTTCTTC.

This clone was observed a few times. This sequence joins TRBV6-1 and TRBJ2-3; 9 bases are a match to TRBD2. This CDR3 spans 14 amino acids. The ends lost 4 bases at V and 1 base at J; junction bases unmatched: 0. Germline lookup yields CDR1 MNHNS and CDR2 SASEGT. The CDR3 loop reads CASSGTSGTDTQYF. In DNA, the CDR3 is TGTGCCAGCAGTGGGACTAGCGGCACAGATACGCAGTATTTT.

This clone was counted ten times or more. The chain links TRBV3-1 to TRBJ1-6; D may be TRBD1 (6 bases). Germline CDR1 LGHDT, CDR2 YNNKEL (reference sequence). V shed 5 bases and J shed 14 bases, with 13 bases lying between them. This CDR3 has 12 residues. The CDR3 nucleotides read TGTGCCAGCAGCGTACAGGGATTAGCCCTCCACTTT. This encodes CASSVQGLALHF.

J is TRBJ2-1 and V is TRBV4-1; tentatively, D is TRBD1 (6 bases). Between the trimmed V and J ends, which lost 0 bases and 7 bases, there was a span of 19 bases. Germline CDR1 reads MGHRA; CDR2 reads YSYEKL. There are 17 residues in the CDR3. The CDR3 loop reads CASSQETRQGSSNEQFF. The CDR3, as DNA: TGCGCCAGCAGCCAAGAGACCCGCCAGGGGAGCTCTAATGAGCAGTTCTTC.

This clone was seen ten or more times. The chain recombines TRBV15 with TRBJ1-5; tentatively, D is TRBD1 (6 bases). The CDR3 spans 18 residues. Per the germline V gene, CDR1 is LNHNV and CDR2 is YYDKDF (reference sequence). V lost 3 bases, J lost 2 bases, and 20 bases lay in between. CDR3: CATSSWGVQGLGNQPQHF. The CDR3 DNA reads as TGTGCCACCAGCAGTTGGGGCGTACAGGGTTTAGGCAATCAGCCCCAGCATTTT. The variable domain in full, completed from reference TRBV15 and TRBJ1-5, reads DAMVIQNPRYQVTQFGKPVTLSCSQTLNHNVMYWYQQKSSQAPKLLFHYYDKDFNNEADTPDNFQSRRPNTSFCFLDIRSPGLGDTAMYLCATSSWGVQGLGNQPQHFGDGTRLSIL.

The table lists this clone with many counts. The CDR3 region is CASSLELTRSTGELFF. As DNA, the CDR3 is TGCGCCAGCAGCTTGGAACTGACTAGATCAACCGGGGAGCTGTTTTTT. The V call is TRBV5-1, the J call TRBJ2-2; weak D call: TRBD2 (6 bases). The CDR3 is made up of 16 amino acids. Germline CDR1 reads SGHRS; CDR2 reads YFSETQ. V was clipped by 0 bases and J by 5 bases, with 14 bases between them.

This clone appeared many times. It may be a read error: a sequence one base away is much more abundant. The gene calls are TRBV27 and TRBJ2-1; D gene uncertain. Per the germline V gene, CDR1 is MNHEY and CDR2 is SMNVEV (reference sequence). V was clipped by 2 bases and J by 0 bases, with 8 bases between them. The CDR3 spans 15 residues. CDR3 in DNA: TGTGCCAGCAGTTTACCCTCCGGCTCCTACAATGAGCAGTTCTTC. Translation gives CASSLPSGSYNEQFF.

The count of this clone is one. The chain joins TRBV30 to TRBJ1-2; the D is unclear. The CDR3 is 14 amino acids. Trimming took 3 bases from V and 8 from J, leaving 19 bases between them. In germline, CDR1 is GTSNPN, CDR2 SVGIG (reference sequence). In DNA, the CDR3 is TGTGCCTGGAGCATCGATCCGACGGGCGGGGGCTACACCTTC. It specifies CAWSIDPTGGGYTF. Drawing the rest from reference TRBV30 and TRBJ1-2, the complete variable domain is SQTIHQWPATLVQPVGSPLSLECTVEGTSNPNLYWYRQAAGRGLQLLFYSVGIGQISSEVPQNLSASRPQDRQFILSSKKLLLSDSGFYLCAWSIDPTGGGYTFGSGTRLTVV.